This TCR beta chain was sequenced in a study of blood T cell repertoires in COVID-19. The V segment lost 7 bases and the J segment 6 bases; nucleotides outside the gene matches: 12. This CDR3 contains 15 residues. CDR1 LNHDA and CDR2 SQIVND come from the germline V gene (reference sequence). This table comes from immunoSEQ multiplex PCR, and its TCRdb copy is limited to in-frame clones, with some not included. Counted here are approximately 170,000 clones, more than 70% occurring once; the ten biggest clones make up 2% to 2.5%. The sequencing sample was made of peripheral blood. This receptor was obtained from a middle-aged man who had recovered from COVID-19. The genes are TRBV19 and TRBJ1-5; TRBD1 matches at 7 bases. This CDR3 reads CASNPPGGRGQPQHF. CDR3 coding DNA: TGTGCCAGTAACCCCCCAGGGGGAAGAGGTCAGCCCCAGCATTTT.